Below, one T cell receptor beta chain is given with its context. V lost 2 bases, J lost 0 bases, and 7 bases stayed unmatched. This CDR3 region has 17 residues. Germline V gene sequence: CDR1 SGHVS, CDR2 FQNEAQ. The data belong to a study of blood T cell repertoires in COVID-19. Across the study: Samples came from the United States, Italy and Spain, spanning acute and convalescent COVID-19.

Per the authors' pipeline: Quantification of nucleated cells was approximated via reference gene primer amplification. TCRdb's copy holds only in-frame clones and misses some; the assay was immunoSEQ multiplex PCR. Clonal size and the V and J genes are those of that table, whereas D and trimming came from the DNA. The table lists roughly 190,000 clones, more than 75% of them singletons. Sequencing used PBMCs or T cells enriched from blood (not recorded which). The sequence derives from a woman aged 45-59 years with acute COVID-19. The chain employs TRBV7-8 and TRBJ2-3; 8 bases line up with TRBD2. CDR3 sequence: CASSLIAAGASTDTQYF. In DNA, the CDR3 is TGTGCCAGCAGCTTAATTGCAGCGGGGGCGAGCACAGATACGCAGTATTTT.